Below, 29 T cell receptor beta chains from the same sample are listed, as sequenced in a study of T cells in Graves' hyperthyroidism and ophthalmopathy. The source material, RNA transcripts, was used to amplify TCR beta CDR3 regions. The HTBI set primed first-round TCR CDR3 RT-PCR. TCRdb reanalysed the multiplex PCR reads using MiXCR and keeps one entry per CDR3 protein. This sample has under 450,000 distinct CDR3 sequences, with roughly 14% found just once. Sequencing was performed on blood. These receptors came from a young woman with Graves' hyperthyroidism.

This clonotype was counted ten times or more. The V gene is TRBV12-3 or TRBV12-4, the J gene TRBJ2-7; D unclear. Trimming stripped 4 bases from V and 3 bases from J, with 10 bases between. The CDR3 consists of 13 residues. Here the CDR3 DNA reads TGTGCCAGCAGTTCCGCCCGACTCTACGAGCAGTACTTC. Its translation is CASSSARLYEQYF.

This clonotype was detected ten times or more. J is TRBJ2-1 and V is TRBV20-1, with D perhaps TRBD2 (5 bases). V lost 3 bases, J lost 0 bases, and 9 bases lay in between. Looked up from germline, CDR1 is DFQATT and CDR2 is SNEGSKA (reference sequence). This CDR3 region has 14 residues. The CDR3 loop reads CSARDLSSYNEQFF. In DNA, the CDR3 is TGCAGTGCTAGGGACTTGAGCTCCTACAATGAGCAGTTCTTC.

This clonotype came up many times. The chain recombines TRBV6-1 with TRBJ1-2, with 7 bases aligning to TRBD1. The CDR3 covers 11 residues. CDR1 is MNHNS and CDR2 is SASEGT in the germline V gene. With V trimmed by 8 bases and J by 8 bases, 5 bases remained unmatched. The CDR3 loop reads CASRGQRGYTF. CDR3 in DNA: TGTGCCAGCCGGGGACAGAGGGGCTACACCTTC.

The sample holds one count of this clonotype. The rearrangement joins TRBV7-2 to TRBJ2-7; D gene uncertain. CDR3 size: 12 residues. V shed 5 bases and J shed 6 bases, with 11 bases lying between them. From germline, CDR1 is SGHTA and CDR2 FQGNSA. The CDR3 loop is CASSPALSEQYF. The DNA of the CDR3 is TGTGCCAGCAGCCCAGCCTTGTCCGAGCAGTACTTC.

At least ten counts were recorded for this clonotype. The V gene is TRBV7-9, the J gene TRBJ1-1, with D hard to call. Germline CDR1 SEHNR, CDR2 FQNEAQ (reference sequence). The CDR3 length is 13 residues. V lost 5 bases and J 1 base, leaving 8 bases between the germline ends. In DNA form, the CDR3 reads TGTGCCAGCAGCCCCCCTCAGAACACTGAAGCTTTCTTT. Amino acid sequence: CASSPPQNTEAFF.

This clonotype was detected ten times or more. This chain joins TRBV3-1 and TRBJ2-5; the D call may be TRBD1 or TRBD2 (5 bases each). This CDR3 is 16 amino acids long. Germline V gene sequence: CDR1 LGHDT, CDR2 YNNKEL (reference sequence). V was shortened by 3 bases and J by 1 base, with 15 bases between the two germline ends. CDR3 nucleotides: TGTGCCAGCAGCCAGACGGGGACGACACGCCAAGAGACCCAGTACTTC. Protein sequence: CASSQTGTTRQETQYF.

This clonotype was counted a few times. The CDR3 coding sequence is TGCAGTGCCGCTTCTCATTACAATGAGCAGTTCTTC. Its translation: CSAASHYNEQFF. The V and J genes are TRBV20-1 and TRBJ2-1; D unresolved. Germline CDR1 reads DFQATT; CDR2 reads SNEGSKA (reference sequence). The V end lost 6 bases, the J end lost 4 bases, and 10 bases lay between the germline ends. The CDR3 is 12 amino acids.

This clonotype was counted many times. V and J are TRBV9 and TRBJ2-7; 8 bases align to TRBD2. The CDR3 totals 14 residues. The V gene end was trimmed by 3 bases and the J gene end by 4 bases; junction bases not matched to a gene: 6. Germline lookup yields CDR1 SGDLS and CDR2 YYNGEE. The CDR3 loop is CASSDGTRSYEQYF. DNA for the CDR3: TGTGCCAGCAGCGACGGGACTAGATCATACGAGCAGTACTTC.

A few counts support this clonotype. The chain is built from TRBV29-1 and TRBJ2-7, with 7 bases matching TRBD2. The CDR3 length is 13 residues. Trimming took 1 base from V and 5 from J; bases not matched to a gene: 5. The germline CDR1 and CDR2 sequences are SQVTM and ANQGSEA. The CDR3 is CSVEGGRAHEQYF. The CDR3 region has the DNA TGCAGCGTTGAAGGCGGGAGAGCCCACGAGCAGTACTTC.

This clonotype was seen more than once but under ten times. This chain joins TRBV19 and TRBJ1-4; 8 nucleotides align to TRBD1. Germline lookup yields CDR1 LNHDA and CDR2 SQIVND (reference sequence). V dropped 5 bases and J dropped 4; count of bases not matched to a gene: 9. The CDR3 runs 16 residues. In DNA form, the CDR3 reads TGTGCCAGTAGTCCGAGCACGGGACAGGTTAATGAAAAACTGTTTTTT. Translating it yields CASSPSTGQVNEKLFF.

This clonotype was observed at least ten times. The rearrangement links TRBV30 to TRBJ2-3; D is undetermined. Germline V gene lookup returns CDR1 GTSNPN and CDR2 SVGIG (reference sequence). The CDR3 length is 14 residues. The germline V and J ends were trimmed by 7 bases and 0 bases, with 14 bases remaining between them. The CDR3 DNA reads TGTGCCTTGGATTTATTAACTAGCACAGATACGCAGTATTTT. Translating it yields CALDLLTSTDTQYF.

The chain links TRBV20-1 to TRBJ2-3; no reliable D call. CDR3 length: 15 residues. V was pared by 0 bases and J by 2 bases, with 12 bases between. CDR1 and CDR2 (germline): DFQATT, SNEGSKA (reference sequence). The CDR3 DNA reads TGCAGTGCTAGAGATCCAGGACGGCTCACAGATACGCAGTATTTT. It specifies CSARDPGRLTDTQYF.

The chain joins TRBV4-2 to TRBJ2-3; 8 bases agree with TRBD2. Germline V gene data show CDR1 as LGHNA and CDR2 as YNFKEQ. CDR3 length equals 16 residues. Losses at the gene ends were 0 bases for V and 4 bases for J; bases not matched to a gene: 6. CDR3 in amino acids: CASSQDPSGSADTQYF. CDR3 DNA sequence: TGTGCCAGCAGCCAAGATCCCAGCGGGAGTGCAGATACGCAGTATTTT.

This chain's CDR3 is CASSLTAGRHGYTF. CDR3 nucleotides: TGTGCCAGCAGTTTAACAGCGGGGAGGCATGGCTACACCTTC. The rearrangement links TRBV12-3 or TRBV12-4 to TRBJ1-2; the D is unclear. V was trimmed by 2 bases and J by 6 bases, leaving 13 bases between them. CDR3 length: 14 residues.

This clonotype was observed once. This chain connects TRBV28 to TRBJ2-3; 10 nucleotides align to TRBD2. J lost 6 bases, V lost 6 bases, and 6 bases had no gene match. CDR1 is MDHEN and CDR2 is SYDVKM in the germline V gene. The CDR3 covers 14 residues. In DNA form, the CDR3 reads TGTGCCAGCAGCGGGACTAGCGAGTCCGATACGCAGTATTTT. Protein sequence: CASSGTSESDTQYF.

This clonotype was detected only a few times. J is TRBJ2-5 and V is TRBV5-4; tentatively, D is TRBD1 (5 bases). With 4 bases removed from V and 5 bases from J, the gap between germline ends came to 12 bases. This CDR3 contains 13 residues. Germline CDR1 SGHNT, CDR2 YYREEE (reference sequence). DNA of the CDR3: TGTGCCAGCAGCCCCCTAGGGGTGGAGACCCAGTACTTC. Protein sequence: CASSPLGVETQYF.

This clonotype was counted only a few times. A read error is possible here, since a much larger clone lies one base away. The CDR3 nucleotides are TGTGTCAGCAGTTCCCTGAGGGAGCAGTTCTTC. Translating it yields CVSSSLREQFF. The V gene is TRBV27, the J gene TRBJ2-1; D gene unclear. This CDR3 region has 11 residues. Germline CDR1 reads MNHEY; CDR2 reads SMNVEV (reference sequence).

This clonotype was counted ten times or more. The chain couples TRBV12-3 or TRBV12-4 to TRBJ2-3; 8 positions agree with TRBD2. This CDR3 region has 17 residues. Germline trimming cut 0 bases from V and 0 bases from J; bases unmatched to any gene: 5. CDR3 loop: CASSLALTSGSTDTQYF. CDR3 DNA: TGTGCCAGCAGTTTAGCGCTTACTAGCGGAAGCACAGATACGCAGTATTTT.

This clonotype was found many times. V and J are TRBV20-1 and TRBJ1-5, with TRBD1 matching 7 bases. The trim removed 6 bases at V and 0 bases at J, leaving 5 bases unmatched. CDR1 and CDR2 (germline): DFQATT, SNEGSKA (reference sequence). The CDR3 length is 14 residues. The CDR3 sequence: CSAGRQGSNQPQHF. The CDR3 DNA follows: TGCAGTGCGGGGCGACAGGGTAGCAATCAGCCCCAGCATTTT.

This clonotype was found a few times. The rearrangement joins TRBV20-1 to TRBJ1-2; maybe TRBD1 (6 bases). The V gene's germline CDR1 is DFQATT and CDR2 SNEGSKA (reference sequence). This CDR3 region has 14 residues. V gave up 1 base and J gave up 7 bases, with 16 bases separating them. The DNA of the CDR3 is TGCAGTGCTAGAGCCGGGACACGGTCTACTGGCTACACCTTC. Its translation is CSARAGTRSTGYTF.

The chain couples TRBV15 to TRBJ1-1, with a tentative D call TRBD1 (6 bases). This CDR3 has 15 residues. V gave up 1 base and J gave up 1 base, with 10 bases separating them. From germline, CDR1 is LNHNV and CDR2 YYDKDF (reference sequence). The DNA for the CDR3 is TGTGCCACCAGCAGAGGGGGGACACAGAACACTGAAGCTTTCTTT. It specifies CATSRGGTQNTEAFF.

The chain combines TRBV18 with TRBJ1-3; D gene ambiguous. Germline V CDR1 and CDR2: KGHSH, LQKENI. V was shortened by 3 bases and J by 0 bases, with 12 bases between the two germline ends. The CDR3 is 16 residues long. The CDR3 coding sequence is TGTGCCAGCTCACCCGCTGCGGCAGTCTCTGGAAACACCATATATTTT. Translating it yields CASSPAAAVSGNTIYF.

This clonotype was counted ten times or more. This chain uses TRBV12-3 or TRBV12-4 with TRBJ1-2; tentative D call: TRBD1 (5 bases). V lost 1 base and J lost 7, with 10 bases in between. This CDR3 comprises 13 residues. CDR3: CASSLGPGSGYTF. CDR3 sequence (DNA): TGTGCCAGCAGTTTAGGGCCAGGGAGTGGCTACACCTTC.

This clonotype was found many times. J is TRBJ2-7 and V is TRBV6-1; TRBD1 or TRBD2 may be the D gene (5 bases each). The CDR3 length is 17 residues. The V gene's germline CDR1 is MNHNS and CDR2 SASEGT. Trimming cost V 6 bases and J 1 base, with 22 bases left between them. CDR3 amino acids: CASRRDPAPFWSYEQYF. CDR3 DNA sequence: TGTGCCAGCAGACGGGACCCGGCCCCTTTCTGGTCCTACGAGCAGTACTTC.

For this clonotype: A read error may be the cause here, since a much bigger clone is one base away. CDR3 in DNA: TGTGCCAGCAGTTCGCGGGTCCTAAATGTAAAACTGTTTTTT. Protein: CASSSRVLNVKLFF. The V gene is TRBV27, the J gene TRBJ1-4; no definite D call. CDR1 and CDR2 (germline): MNHEY, SMNVEV (reference sequence). This CDR3 is 14 amino acids long.

This clonotype has ten or more counts. This chain joins TRBV25-1 and TRBJ1-3; D gene ambiguous. Trimming removed 0 bases from V and 4 bases from J, with 4 bases in between. This CDR3 is 13 amino acids long. CDR1 and CDR2 from the germline V gene are MGHDK and SYGVNS. The CDR3 region is CASSEYGGNTIYF. DNA of the CDR3: TGTGCCAGCAGTGAATATGGGGGAAACACCATATATTTT.

The J gene is TRBJ2-1, the V gene TRBV9, with TRBD2 as a possible D gene (6 bases). Germline lookup yields CDR1 SGDLS and CDR2 YYNGEE. CDR3 length: 15 residues. V lost 4 bases, J lost 5 bases, and 16 bases lay in between. The CDR3 DNA sequence: TGTGCCAGCAGCCATGGTAGTAGCGGAGACAATGAGCAGTTCTTC. Protein sequence: CASSHGSSGDNEQFF.

This clonotype was seen at least ten times. The chain uses TRBV9 and TRBJ2-7, with 9 bases lining up with TRBD1. This CDR3 comprises 14 residues. Germline V CDR1 and CDR2: SGDLS, YYNGEE. The V gene end was trimmed by 2 bases and the J gene end by 4 bases; junction bases not matched to a gene: 4. The CDR3 spells CASSVGTGMYEQYF. In DNA, the CDR3 is TGTGCCAGCAGCGTTGGGACAGGGATGTACGAGCAGTACTTC.

This clonotype was seen ten or more times. This chain uses TRBV6-1 with TRBJ2-1, with 7 bases fitting TRBD1. The CDR3 is 15 amino acids. The trim removed 8 bases at V and 6 bases at J, leaving 13 bases unmatched. Germline assignment: CDR1 MNHNS and CDR2 SASEGT. The CDR3 bases are TGTGCCAGCCGGGTGAGGCAGGGGGAACCCAATGAGCAGTTCTTC. Protein product: CASRVRQGEPNEQFF.